In its sample, the clone carrying this TCR beta chain was seen a few times. In germline, CDR1 is MNHNS, CDR2 SASEGT. V lost 5 bases and J 6 bases, leaving 19 bases between the germline ends. CDR3 size: 15 residues. TCRdb independently ran MiXCR on the RT-PCR reads; one entry per CDR3 protein. This sample has about 960,000 distinct CDR3 sequences, with roughly 18% found just once. This record comes from a study of patients and donors after allogeneic stem cell transplantation. This rearrangement joins TRBV6-1 to TRBJ2-5; tentative D call: TRBD1 (6 bases). The sequenced material came from blood, either unsorted or a sorted T cell fraction (not recorded which). The TCR comes from a human donor who was either an allogeneic HSCT recipient or a stem cell or donor lymphocyte infusion donor (not recorded which). It is not recorded whose cells these are; they may come from a transplant donor. The chain's CDR3 is CASSPVLGAEKTQYF. CDR3 in DNA: TGTGCCAGCAGTCCTGTCCTGGGGGCCGAAAAGACCCAGTACTTC.